Listed here are 28 T cell receptor beta chains from one sample, sequenced in a study of blood T cell repertoires in COVID-19. TCRdb keeps only in-frame clones here, not all; method: immunoSEQ multiplex PCR. The top ten clones hold around 6.7% of a sample with about 160,000 clones, roughly 88% of them seen once. Sequenced input: PBMCs or T cells enriched from blood (not recorded which). These receptors came from a woman in her 50s who had recovered from COVID-19.

The V gene is TRBV4-1, the J gene TRBJ2-7; perhaps TRBD1 as D (6 bases). V dropped 1 base and J dropped 4 bases, with 23 bases sitting between them. The CDR3 totals 18 residues. The germline V gene has CDR1 MGHRA and CDR2 YSYEKL. CDR3 coding DNA: TGCGCCAGCAGCCAAGCGGGACACCGACTCGCACCGATTTACGAGCAGTACTTC. Translated, it gives CASSQAGHRLAPIYEQYF.

The J gene is TRBJ1-4, the V gene TRBV15; D might be TRBD1 (6 bases). The CDR3 extends over 15 amino acids. CDR1 LNHNV and CDR2 YYDKDF come from the germline V gene (reference sequence). V was clipped by 2 bases and J by 3 bases, with 10 bases between them. The DNA of the CDR3 is TGTGCCACCAGCAGATTCAGGGGAGCTAATGAAAAACTGTTTTTT. It is translated as CATSRFRGANEKLFF.

The V call is TRBV7-2, the J call TRBJ1-1; no definite D call. This CDR3 has 14 amino acids. Germline V CDR1 and CDR2: SGHTA, FQGNSA. Deletions cut 2 bases from V and 3 bases from J, with 10 bases between. The CDR3 coding sequence is TGTGCCAGCAGCTTATACCGAGGAGACACTGAAGCTTTCTTT. Amino acids: CASSLYRGDTEAFF.

The chain is built from TRBV4-1 and TRBJ2-2; the match to TRBD2 covers 11 bases. J was trimmed by 6 bases and V by 2 bases; bases with no gene match: 5. CDR3 size: 16 residues. The germline V gene has CDR1 MGHRA and CDR2 YSYEKL. CDR3 in DNA: TGCGCCAGCAGCCAATTAACTAGCGGGGGTTCCGGGGAGCTGTTTTTT. Amino acids: CASSQLTSGGSGELFF.

The V and J genes are TRBV7-8 and TRBJ2-1; no reliable D call. Germline V gene sequence: CDR1 SGHVS, CDR2 FQNEAQ. This CDR3 comprises 14 residues. The V end lost 3 bases, the J end lost 2 bases, and 8 bases lay between the germline ends. CDR3 sequence: CASSFRGPYNEQFF. CDR3 coding DNA: TGTGCCAGCAGCTTCCGCGGTCCCTACAATGAGCAGTTCTTC. Based on the CDR3 plus reference TRBV7-8 and TRBJ2-1, the full variable domain is GAGVSQSPRYKVAKRGQDVALRCDPISGHVSLFWYQQALGQGPEFLTYFQNEAQLDKSGLPSDRFFAERPEGSVSTLKIQRTQQEDSAVYLCASSFRGPYNEQFFGPGTRLTVL.

V gene TRBV15 combines with J gene TRBJ1-1; TRBD1 matches at 8 bases. The germline CDR1 and CDR2 sequences are LNHNV and YYDKDF (reference sequence). The CDR3 sequence is 13 residues long. V shed 4 bases, J shed 7 bases, and the junction held 5 bases outside the gene matches. CDR3 in amino acids: CATSTRTGFEAFF. In nucleotides, the CDR3 is TGTGCCACCAGCACCCGGACAGGGTTTGAAGCTTTCTTT.

This sequence joins TRBV6-5 and TRBJ1-3, with a possible D match to TRBD1 (5 bases). The germline V gene encodes CDR1 MNHEY and CDR2 SVGAGI. CDR3 length: 15 residues. V lost 0 bases and J lost 2, with 8 bases in between. CDR3 protein: CASSYSRGTGNTIYF. DNA of the CDR3: TGTGCCAGCAGTTACTCAAGGGGAACTGGAAACACCATATATTTT.

The chain carries TRBV9 and TRBJ2-1; 10 bases fit TRBD2. The CDR3 totals 15 residues. V shed 2 bases, J shed 8 bases, and the junction held 7 bases outside the gene matches. Germline loops: CDR1 SGDLS, CDR2 YYNGEE. The CDR3 bases are TGTGCCAGCAGCGTGTTAAGCGGGGGGGCCGATGAGCAGTTCTTC. Its translation: CASSVLSGGADEQFF. The variable domain in full, completed from reference TRBV9 and TRBJ2-1, reads DSGVTQTPKHLITATGQRVTLRCSPRSGDLSVYWYQQSLDQGLQFLIQYYNGEERAKGNILERFSAQQFPDLHSELNLSSLELGDSALYFCASSVLSGGADEQFFGPGTRLTVL.

The chain joins TRBV7-2 to TRBJ1-5, with TRBD1 as a possible D gene (5 bases). The CDR3 covers 14 residues. V lost 8 bases and J 6 bases, leaving 17 bases between the germline ends. Germline V gives CDR1 SGHTA, CDR2 FQGNSA. DNA for the CDR3: TGTGCCAGCTCCCTCGGGGGAGAGGCTCAGCCCCAGCATTTT. Protein sequence: CASSLGGEAQPQHF.

The rearrangement links TRBV6-5 to TRBJ2-5; the D gene is possibly TRBD1 (5 bases). Germline loops: CDR1 MNHEY, CDR2 SVGAGI. The V end lost 8 bases, the J end lost 1 base, and 14 bases lay between the germline ends. This CDR3 spans 14 amino acids. The CDR3 nucleotides read TGTGCCAGCTCAGGGCCGACTTTCCAAGAGACCCAGTACTTC. This sequence encodes CASSGPTFQETQYF.

The chain is built from TRBV24-1 and TRBJ1-2, with 9 nucleotides matching TRBD1. Germline values: CDR1 KGHDR, CDR2 SFDVKD. The CDR3 has 15 amino acids. With V trimmed by 9 bases and J by 2 bases, 9 bases remained unmatched. CDR3 sequence (DNA): TGTGCCACCCAGGGACAGGGAGGTAGAAACTATGGCTACACCTTC. Residues: CATQGQGGRNYGYTF.

The V and J genes are TRBV6-5 and TRBJ1-6; a weak D match, TRBD1 (5 bases). The CDR3 contains 13 residues. V lost 4 bases and J 15 bases, leaving 16 bases between the germline ends. Germline V lookup: CDR1 MNHEY, CDR2 SVGAGI. For the CDR3, the DNA is TGTGCCAGCAGTTCTGGGGCCACCAGTGTCCTCCACTTT. Amino acids: CASSSGATSVLHF.

The chain employs TRBV2 and TRBJ1-5, with 8 bases that match TRBD1. The CDR3 length is 15 residues. The trim removed 4 bases at V and 7 bases at J, leaving 9 bases unmatched. Germline assignment: CDR1 SNHLY and CDR2 FYNNEI. CDR3 region: CASSADRGYGQPQHF. The CDR3 DNA sequence: TGTGCCAGCAGTGCCGACAGGGGTTATGGACAGCCCCAGCATTTT.

This sequence joins TRBV4-3 and TRBJ1-4, with 8 bases aligning to TRBD1. The germline gives CDR1 LGHNA, CDR2 YSLEER. The CDR3 totals 15 residues. Trimming at V came to 5 bases and at J to 1 base, leaving 3 bases not matched to a gene. This CDR3 reads CASSGQGGTNEKLFF. DNA of the CDR3: TGCGCCAGCAGCGGACAGGGAGGAACTAATGAAAAACTGTTTTTT.

This chain connects TRBV7-2 to TRBJ2-2; no definite D call. The germline CDR1 and CDR2 sequences are SGHTA and FQGNSA. This CDR3 is built from 13 residues. V was shortened by 1 base and J by 6 bases, with 6 bases between the two germline ends. As DNA, the CDR3 is TGTGCCAGCAGCTTAGTAAGCCCCGGGGAGCTGTTTTTT. Protein: CASSLVSPGELFF.

The chain carries TRBV3-1 (or the pseudogene TRBV3-2) and TRBJ2-1; no reliable D call. CDR1 and CDR2 from the germline V gene are LGHDT and YNNKEL (reference sequence). The CDR3 length is 12 residues. Deletions cut 3 bases from V and 4 bases from J, with 4 bases between. As DNA, the CDR3 is TGTGCCAGCAGCCAGAGTTACAATGAGCAGTTCTTC. Residues: CASSQSYNEQFF.

This sequence joins TRBV5-1 and TRBJ2-1; D ambiguous. The V end was cut by 0 bases, the J end by 5 bases, with 6 bases between. This CDR3 contains 13 residues. Germline CDR1 SGHRS, CDR2 YFSETQ. The CDR3 reads CASSLATNNEQFF. DNA for the CDR3: TGCGCCAGCAGCTTGGCAACTAACAATGAGCAGTTCTTC.

V gene TRBV2 combines with J gene TRBJ2-5, with TRBD1 identical over 10 bases. Germline assignment: CDR1 SNHLY and CDR2 FYNNEI. The V gene end was trimmed by 6 bases and the J gene end by 5 bases; junction bases not matched to a gene: 9. This CDR3 has 15 residues. CDR3: CASSPDRGRGETQYF. Here the CDR3 DNA reads TGTGCCAGCAGCCCAGACAGGGGGCGGGGGGAGACCCAGTACTTC.

V gene TRBV7-7 combines with J gene TRBJ1-1, with unresolved D. The V gene lost 2 bases and the J gene lost 2 bases, with 6 bases spanning the gap. Germline loops: CDR1 SSHAT, CDR2 FNYEAQ (reference sequence). The CDR3 sequence is 13 residues long. The chain's CDR3 is CASSLRANTEAFF. DNA for the CDR3: TGTGCCAGCAGCTTACGAGCCAACACTGAAGCTTTCTTT.

CDR3 sequence (DNA): TGTGCCAGCCAAGAACGGACTTCAACAACTAATGAAAAACTGTTTTTT. It yields the protein CASQERTSTTNEKLFF. J is TRBJ1-4 and V is TRBV4-2; no reliable D call. The V gene lost 8 bases and the J gene lost 0 bases, with 16 bases spanning the gap. The germline V gene encodes CDR1 LGHNA and CDR2 YNFKEQ. This CDR3 region has 16 residues.

For the CDR3, the DNA is TGTGCCAGCAGCCTGGGCAGGGGGGACTATGGCTACACCTTC. It yields the protein CASSLGRGDYGYTF. The V call is TRBV7-9, the J call TRBJ1-2; 7 positions match TRBD1. With 5 bases clipped from V and 3 bases from J, the junction kept 6 bases outside the gene matches. CDR1 SEHNR and CDR2 FQNEAQ come from the germline V gene (reference sequence). This CDR3 is built from 14 residues.

The CDR3 reads CASSERFQGVSPLHF. CDR3 DNA sequence: TGTGCCAGCAGCGAAAGATTCCAGGGGGTTTCACCCCTCCACTTT. J is TRBJ1-6 and V is TRBV21-1; the D segment call TRBD1 is taken from the table without a DNA check. TRBV21-1 is noted as a pseudogene. The CDR3 runs 15 residues.

The chain is built from TRBV7-8 and TRBJ2-1; possibly TRBD1 for D (6 bases). CDR3 length: 13 amino acids. V lost 5 bases to trimming and J lost 10 bases, with 15 bases between them. Germline V lookup: CDR1 SGHVS, CDR2 FQNEAQ. CDR3 loop: CASSHLTGHEQFF. CDR3 sequence (DNA): TGTGCCAGCAGCCACCTCACAGGGCACGAGCAGTTCTTC.

The V gene is TRBV5-8, the J gene TRBJ2-2, with a possible D match to TRBD2 (6 bases). CDR1 and CDR2 (germline): SGHTS, YDEGEE. Trimming left V 0 bases short and J 4 bases short, with 13 bases between. This CDR3 has 16 residues. CDR3 protein: CASSLARGGFTGELFF. CDR3 DNA: TGTGCCAGCAGCTTGGCGCGGGGCGGATTCACCGGGGAGCTGTTTTTT.

To note about this clone: Additional DNA sequences in this sample encode the identical CDR3. This rearrangement joins TRBV9 to TRBJ2-3; D is perhaps TRBD2 (6 bases). V was pared by 2 bases and J by 2 bases, with 9 bases between. The CDR3 consists of 14 residues. Per the germline V gene, CDR1 is SGDLS and CDR2 is YYNGEE. The CDR3 is CASSVGGSTDTQYF. The CDR3 DNA sequence: TGTGCCAGCAGCGTCGGGGGATCCACAGATACGCAGTATTTT.

The chain carries TRBV5-1 and TRBJ1-6; weak D call: TRBD1 (6 bases). Germline V gene data show CDR1 as SGHRS and CDR2 as YFSETQ. The CDR3 sequence is 14 residues long. The V end lost 3 bases, the J end lost 5 bases, and 9 bases lay between the germline ends. Here the CDR3 reads CASSYRTDNSPLHF. The DNA for the CDR3 is TGCGCCAGCAGCTACAGGACAGATAATTCACCCCTCCACTTT.

This rearrangement joins TRBV15 to TRBJ2-4, with D possibly matching TRBD2 (6 bases). V dropped 9 bases and J dropped 8 bases, with 20 bases sitting between them. Germline assignment: CDR1 LNHNV and CDR2 YYDKDF (reference sequence). This CDR3 is built from 14 residues. As DNA, the CDR3 is TGTGCCACTATGAAAAGGGAGGTCGAAGACATTCAGTACTTC. Protein sequence: CATMKREVEDIQYF.

The table lists this clone with a count of one. This chain joins TRBV24-1 and TRBJ2-2; 10 nucleotides line up with TRBD1. V shed 4 bases and J 5 bases; nucleotides not matched to a gene: 6. The CDR3 totals 16 residues. Germline V gene data show CDR1 as KGHDR and CDR2 as SFDVKD. CDR3 sequence (DNA): TGTGCCACCAGTGACTGGACAGGGGGAAAGACCGGGGAGCTGTTTTTT. Amino acid sequence: CATSDWTGGKTGELFF.